This T cell receptor (beta chain) was sequenced during a study of response to subunit inactivated influenza vaccine. Each CDR3 protein gets one entry after TCRdb re-called the RT-PCR reads with MiXCR. The sample records hundreds of thousands of distinct CDR3 sequences, 11% being singletons. V was pared by 5 bases and J by 4 bases, with 12 bases between. The CDR3 has 14 amino acids. This clonotype has more than one count but fewer than ten. These data were likewise used in another study, on T cells expressing NK-cell markers. Turning to that study: Scientists made TCR beta cDNA using 5'RACE template switching with UMIs.

The sequencing here drew on PBMCs from blood, taken on the day of vaccination. This sequence was found in a man aged 50 to 59 who received an inactivated influenza vaccine. The chain joins TRBV12-3 or TRBV12-4 to TRBJ1-3; D call uncertain. CDR3 residues: CASSRAESGNTIYF. In nucleotides, the CDR3 is TGTGCCAGCAGTCGTGCGGAGTCAGGAAACACCATATATTTT.